This TCR beta chain was sequenced for a study of technical replicates of blood from a few donors. The CDR3 sequence is 15 residues long. V was clipped by 5 bases and J by 1 base, with 11 bases between them. Germline V gives CDR1 MGHRA, CDR2 YSYEKL. The repertoire was sequenced with immunoSEQ multiplex PCR; TCRdb's copy has only in-frame clones and lacks some. Of tens of thousands of clones in the sample, approximately 94% were seen once. The rearrangement joins TRBV4-1 to TRBJ2-2; perhaps TRBD1 as D (6 bases). Specimen: T cells isolated from PBMCs. The sequence was obtained from a human donor in good health. The CDR3 reads CASSDQGQNTGELFF. Here the CDR3 DNA reads TGCGCCAGCAGCGACCAGGGACAGAACACCGGGGAGCTGTTTTTT.